The T cell receptor beta chain described here comes from a study of memory CD4+ T cells and cytomegalovirus serostatus. The sort gate was single viable CD3+CD4+CD8-CD45RO+ cells for memory CD4+ T cells. Total CD4+ T cells were enriched by CD4 positive selection. Study-level points and caveats: CD4+ memory repertoires contained 67 of 164 reported CMV TCRbeta sequences.

Libraries were prepared by immunoSEQ multiplex PCR; TCRdb keeps only in-frame clonotypes and omits some of them. The sample carries about 45,000 clones, roughly three quarters recorded once. This clone has a single count. Its antigen remains unknown. The V and J ends lost 4 bases and 6 bases, in that order; junction bases with no gene match: 11. This CDR3 is 16 amino acids long. Germline CDR1 SGHNT, CDR2 YYREEE (reference sequence). Material: memory CD4+ T cells from blood. The clonotype was recovered from an adult in good health and CMV-seronegative. This chain joins TRBV5-4 and TRBJ2-3; 10 nucleotides line up with TRBD2. This chain's CDR3 is CASSQRSGGARDTQYF. The CDR3 DNA reads TGTGCCAGCAGCCAAAGGAGCGGGGGGGCTAGGGATACGCAGTATTTT.